The 31 T cell receptor beta chains presented below share a single source sample, sequenced in a study of shared clonotypes between healthy human individuals (TCRdb year 2020). Libraries were made using the immunoSEQ multiplex PCR assay. The table was pulled from immuneACCESS by TCRdb, which kept in-frame rearrangements only. Such tables lose some clones; where checked, under half of the loss comes from unresolved V genes, and the rest has no known cause. The table for this sample lists about 560,000 clones; roughly four fifths of them were counted only once. The top ten hold around 13% of the sample. Sequencing input: PBMCs. Receptor source: a woman aged 40 to 50 in good health. Some clones in this sample may be carry-over from other donors' samples.

The chain couples TRBV5-1 to TRBJ2-5; TRBD2 agrees at 14 bases. The end of the DNA fits TRBJ2-7 better, so the J call may be wrong. This CDR3 spans 17 amino acids. Germline loops: CDR1 SGHRS, CDR2 YFSETQ. The CDR3 region is CASSFEGTSGSRYEQYF. In DNA, the CDR3 is TGCGCCAGCAGCTTTGAGGGGACTAGCGGGAGTAGGTACGAGCAGTACTTC.

The V gene is TRBV7-2, the J gene TRBJ2-3; a possible D gene is TRBD2 (6 bases). Trimming pared 10 bases from V and 4 bases from J, leaving 9 bases between. There are 11 residues in the CDR3. Per germline, CDR1 SGHTA and CDR2 FQGNSA. Written as DNA, the CDR3 is TGTGCCACGGGAGTGGCAGATACGCAGTATTTT. It translates to CATGVADTQYF.

The V and J genes are TRBV4-3 and TRBJ2-3; the D gene is possibly TRBD1 (5 bases). Trimming took off 1 base at V and 2 bases at J, with 10 bases between the two ends. CDR1 and CDR2 (germline): LGHNA, YSLEER. CDR3 length: 15 amino acids. The CDR3 DNA follows: TGCGCCAGCAGCCAAGGTACAGGCCTCACAGATACGCAGTATTTT. This codes for CASSQGTGLTDTQYF.

The chain carries TRBV5-1 and TRBJ2-3, with 12 bases identical to TRBD2. The germline gives CDR1 SGHRS, CDR2 YFSETQ. CDR3 length equals 16 residues. The junction had 4 bases not matched to a gene; V was cut back by 1 base and J by 4 bases. CDR3 sequence: CASSLRLAGGADTQYF. Here the CDR3 DNA reads TGCGCCAGCAGCTTGAGGCTAGCGGGAGGGGCAGATACGCAGTATTTT.

The chain couples TRBV6-6 to TRBJ1-5, with TRBD1 matching over 7 bases. The CDR3 is 13 residues long. Germline assignment: CDR1 MNHNY and CDR2 SVGAGI (reference sequence). Trimming took 8 bases from V and 4 from J; bases not matched to a gene: 5. The CDR3 sequence: CASSTGRNQPQHF. CDR3 sequence (DNA): TGTGCCAGCTCGACAGGGCGGAATCAGCCCCAGCATTTT.

The rearrangement uses TRBV6-1 and TRBJ2-7, with D hard to call. The germline V gene encodes CDR1 MNHNS and CDR2 SASEGT. V lost 6 bases and J lost 0, with 6 bases in between. The CDR3 is 12 residues long. In nucleotides, the CDR3 is TGTGCCAGCAGGACTTTCTCCTACGAGCAGTACTTC. As protein: CASRTFSYEQYF.

By share of the sample, this clone is medium-sized. The same CDR3 can be traced to other DNA sequences in this sample. V and J are TRBV7-9 and TRBJ2-2; TRBD1 agrees at 10 bases. J was trimmed by 4 bases and V by 6 bases; bases with no gene match: 5. This CDR3 has 15 amino acids. Looked up from germline, CDR1 is SEHNR and CDR2 is FQNEAQ (reference sequence). Here the CDR3 reads CASRLGTGATGELFF. For the CDR3, the DNA is TGTGCCAGCAGGTTGGGGACAGGGGCCACCGGGGAGCTGTTTTTT. The variable domain in full, completed from reference TRBV7-9 and TRBJ2-2, reads DTGVSQNPRHKITKRGQNVTFRCDPISEHNRLYWYRQTLGQGPEFLTYFQNEAQLEKSRLLSDRFSAERPKGSFSTLEIQRTEQGDSAMYLCASRLGTGATGELFFGEGSRLTVL.

The chain employs TRBV29-1 and TRBJ1-1; D may be TRBD1 (5 bases). The CDR3 sequence is 12 residues long. V lost 6 bases and J 4 bases, leaving 12 bases between the germline ends. The V gene's germline CDR1 is SQVTM and CDR2 ANQGSEA. CDR3 sequence: CSVYSGGTEAFF. Written as DNA, the CDR3 is TGCAGCGTGTATTCGGGGGGCACTGAAGCTTTCTTT.

The genes are TRBV7-9 and TRBJ1-2; D remains unclear. Trimming pared 2 bases from V and 4 bases from J, leaving 5 bases between. The CDR3 sequence is 12 residues long. Per the germline V gene, CDR1 is SEHNR and CDR2 is FQNEAQ (reference sequence). CDR3 in amino acids: CASSLRSYGYTF. DNA of the CDR3: TGTGCCAGCAGCTTACGGAGCTATGGCTACACCTTC. Full variable domain (missing parts from reference TRBV7-9 and TRBJ1-2): DTGVSQNPRHKITKRGQNVTFRCDPISEHNRLYWYRQTLGQGPEFLTYFQNEAQLEKSRLLSDRFSAERPKGSFSTLEIQRTEQGDSAMYLCASSLRSYGYTFGSGTRLTVV.

Here the CDR3 DNA reads TGTGCCAGCAGTGACGCGCAGGACTATGGCTACACCTTC. Translated, it gives CASSDAQDYGYTF. J is TRBJ1-2 and V is TRBV2; D is unresolved. Germline values: CDR1 SNHLY, CDR2 FYNNEI. The V end was cut by 3 bases, the J end by 3 bases, with 8 bases between. The CDR3 runs to 13 residues. The full variable domain, rest sourced from reference TRBV2 and TRBJ1-2, is EPEVTQTPSHQVTQMGQEVILRCVPISNHLYFYWYRQILGQKVEFLVSFYNNEISEKSEIFDDQFSVERPDGSNFTLKIRSTKLEDSAMYFCASSDAQDYGYTFGSGTRLTVV.

This chain links TRBV5-1 with TRBJ2-7, with D maybe TRBD1 (6 bases). Trimming removed 10 bases from V and 3 bases from J, with 20 bases in between. The germline V gene has CDR1 SGHRS and CDR2 YFSETQ. This CDR3 has 14 residues. CDR3 nucleotides: TGCGCCGGATCCCCCTCAGGGGAAATCTACGAGCAGTACTTC. Protein: CAGSPSGEIYEQYF.

This clone was picked up one time. V is TRBV27 and J is TRBJ1-2; 8 bases are a match to TRBD1. The CDR3 covers 15 residues. V trimming: 5 bases; J trimming: 3 bases; junction bases outside the gene matches: 8. The V gene's germline CDR1 is MNHEY and CDR2 SMNVEV (reference sequence). CDR3 coding DNA: TGTGCCAGCAGTATAGGGACAGGAGAGGACTATGGCTACACCTTC. Amino acids: CASSIGTGEDYGYTF.

The V gene is TRBV6-5, the J gene TRBJ2-7; TRBD1 matches 7 bases. The CDR3 is made up of 15 amino acids. Germline V gene sequence: CDR1 MNHEY, CDR2 SVGAGI. V shed 0 bases, J shed 1 base, and the junction held 3 bases outside the gene matches. CDR3 coding DNA: TGTGCCAGCAGTTACTCAGGGGGCCTTTCCTACGAGCAGTACTTC. Amino acids: CASSYSGGLSYEQYF.

This clone was seen a few times. The chain uses TRBV19 and TRBJ2-7; no clear D gene. The CDR3 has 13 amino acids. Germline V gene data show CDR1 as LNHDA and CDR2 as SQIVND (reference sequence). V gave up 3 bases and J gave up 3 bases, with 9 bases separating them. In DNA form, the CDR3 reads TGTGCCAGTAGTATCAACAGAAACTACGAGCAGTACTTC. Amino acid sequence: CASSINRNYEQYF. The full variable domain, in which reference TRBV19 and TRBJ2-7 provide the parts outside the CDR3, is DGGITQSPKYLFRKEGQNVTLSCEQNLNHDAMYWYRQDPGQGLRLIYYSQIVNDFQKGDIAEGYSVSREKKESFPLTVTSAQKNPTAFYLCASSINRNYEQYFGPGTRLTVT.

The rearrangement links TRBV5-1 to TRBJ1-1; 8 bases agree with TRBD1. The CDR3 has 14 amino acids. Germline assignment: CDR1 SGHRS and CDR2 YFSETQ. The trim removed 4 bases at V and 4 bases at J, leaving 6 bases unmatched. In nucleotides, the CDR3 is TGCGCCAGCAGCAGGACAGGGTCGGGCACTGAAGCTTTCTTT. Translating gives CASSRTGSGTEAFF.

This clone was observed a few times. This chain uses TRBV6-1 with TRBJ2-7; the D gene is possibly TRBD1 (5 bases). The V gene's germline CDR1 is MNHNS and CDR2 SASEGT. The V gene lost 0 bases and the J gene lost 3 bases, with 12 bases spanning the gap. There are 15 residues in the CDR3. CDR3 coding DNA: TGTGCCAGCAGTGAAGCGCCGGTACAGGTCTACGAGCAGTACTTC. Amino acid sequence: CASSEAPVQVYEQYF.

This sequence joins TRBV6-4 and TRBJ2-7; 8 nucleotides align to TRBD2. The germline V gene has CDR1 MRHNA and CDR2 SNTAGT. The CDR3 spans 15 residues. V dropped 10 bases and J dropped 5; count of bases not matched to a gene: 16. The CDR3, as DNA: TGTGCCAAACGGGGGGGGGAGGTCCTTCTGGACGAGCAGTACTTC. Its protein is CAKRGGEVLLDEQYF.

V gene TRBV7-2 combines with J gene TRBJ2-3; no clear D. CDR1 and CDR2 (germline): SGHTA, FQGNSA. The ends were cut back, 5 bases at V and 0 bases at J, with 12 bases in the middle. The length of the CDR3 is 15 residues. The CDR3 loop is CASSPPLISTDTQYF. The CDR3, as DNA: TGTGCCAGCAGCCCCCCACTCATTAGCACAGATACGCAGTATTTT.

This chain links TRBV28 with TRBJ1-2, with 9 positions matching TRBD1. The CDR3 spans 13 residues. CDR1 and CDR2 from the germline V gene are MDHEN and SYDVKM. Unmatched junction bases numbered 5, after V lost 5 bases and J lost 7 bases. The CDR3 DNA sequence: TGTGCCAGCAGTGGACAGGGGTTCGGTGGCTACACCTTC. Protein sequence: CASSGQGFGGYTF.

This clone was recorded many times. The chain couples TRBV5-5 to TRBJ2-7; no clear D. The CDR3 has 12 amino acids. Trimming pared 3 bases from V and 2 bases from J, leaving 6 bases between. CDR1 is SGHKS and CDR2 is YYEKEE in the germline V gene (reference sequence). CDR3 bases: TGTGCCAGCAGCTCCTTACCCTACGAGCAGTACTTC. It codes for CASSSLPYEQYF. Full variable domain (rest looked up from reference TRBV5-5 and TRBJ2-7): DAGVTQSPTHLIKTRGQQVTLRCSPISGHKSVSWYQQVLGQGPQFIFQYYEKEERGRGNFPDRFSARQFPNYSSELNVNALLLGDSALYLCASSSLPYEQYFGPGTRLTVT.

This sequence joins TRBV9 and TRBJ2-1, with TRBD1 identical over 8 bases. Per the germline V gene, CDR1 is SGDLS and CDR2 is YYNGEE. CDR3 length equals 16 residues. The J segment lost 5 bases and the V segment lost 0 bases, leaving 7 bases of the junction unmatched. The CDR3 region is CASSVGPGTGNNEQFF. CDR3 nucleotide sequence: TGTGCCAGCAGCGTAGGTCCCGGGACAGGAAACAATGAGCAGTTCTTC.

J is TRBJ2-3 and V is TRBV4-1; maybe TRBD2 (6 bases). Trimming removed 0 bases from V and 2 bases from J, with 15 bases in between. From germline, CDR1 is MGHRA and CDR2 YSYEKL. The CDR3 has 17 amino acids. CDR3 in amino acids: CASSQDGGIGSTDTQYF. CDR3 bases: TGCGCCAGCAGCCAAGACGGAGGGATCGGGTCCACAGATACGCAGTATTTT.

The V and J genes are TRBV9 and TRBJ2-3; no firm D call. V dropped 0 bases and J dropped 8 bases, with 19 bases sitting between them. Looked up from germline, CDR1 is SGDLS and CDR2 is YYNGEE. CDR3 length equals 16 residues. The CDR3 is CASSVATPESFGTQYF. The CDR3 region has the DNA TGTGCCAGCAGCGTAGCTACTCCAGAATCGTTTGGTACGCAGTATTTT.

The chain employs TRBV4-1 and TRBJ1-2, with D uncertain. Germline V lookup: CDR1 MGHRA, CDR2 YSYEKL. Trimming pared 5 bases from V and 1 base from J, leaving 14 bases between. This CDR3 comprises 15 residues. CDR3 nucleotide sequence: TGCGCCAGCAGCACTGGGCTGCTGAATAACTATGGCTACACCTTC. Protein product: CASSTGLLNNYGYTF.

The rearrangement joins TRBV11-2 to TRBJ1-4; D is unclear. CDR3 length: 15 amino acids. CDR1 and CDR2 from the germline V gene are SGHAT and FQNNGV. V lost 5 bases to trimming and J lost 0 bases, with 10 bases between them. CDR3 in amino acids: CASSLYTATNEKLFF. CDR3 in DNA: TGTGCCAGCAGCCTCTACACTGCAACTAATGAAAAACTGTTTTTT.

This chain's CDR3 is CASSHGQGGTGYTF. The CDR3 DNA sequence: TGTGCCAGCAGCCACGGACAGGGGGGGACTGGCTACACCTTC. The V gene is TRBV5-6, the J gene TRBJ1-2; TRBD1 matches at 10 bases. Germline V lookup: CDR1 SGHDT, CDR2 YYEEEE. J lost 7 bases, V lost 4 bases, and 7 bases had no gene match. The CDR3 is 14 residues long. Full variable domain (remainder filled in from reference TRBV5-6 and TRBJ1-2): DAGVTQSPTHLIKTRGQQVTLRCSPKSGHDTVSWYQQALGQGPQFIFQYYEEEERQRGNFPDRFSGHQFPNYSSELNVNALLLGDSALYLCASSHGQGGTGYTFGSGTRLTVV.

The V gene is TRBV6-4, the J gene TRBJ2-1; 9 bases are shared with TRBD2. The CDR3 covers 15 residues. Germline trimming cut 0 bases from V and 5 bases from J; bases unmatched to any gene: 2. Germline V gives CDR1 MRHNA, CDR2 SNTAGT. The CDR3 bases are TGTGCCAGCAGTGACTCGGGACTAGCAAACAATGAGCAGTTCTTC. Its protein product is CASSDSGLANNEQFF.

This clone was recorded only once. This likely came from a read error, as a far larger clone is one base away. The CDR3 DNA reads as TGTGCCAGCAGTTACGGGACAGACAACATCGGGGAGCTGTTTTTT. Protein sequence: CASSYGTDNIGELFF. The V gene is TRBV6-5, the J gene TRBJ2-2, with TRBD1 identical over 7 bases. CDR3 length: 15 amino acids. Germline assignment: CDR1 MNHEY and CDR2 SVGAGI.

J is TRBJ1-2 and V is TRBV5-1, with TRBD1 matching 10 bases. The CDR3 is 13 amino acids. CDR1 is SGHRS and CDR2 is YFSETQ in the germline V gene. V trimming: 4 bases; J trimming: 7 bases; junction bases outside the gene matches: 4. CDR3 nucleotides: TGCGCCAGCAGCACGGGACAGGGGTCTGGCTACACCTTC. Translating it yields CASSTGQGSGYTF.

This clone has more than one count but fewer than ten. The chain carries TRBV30 and TRBJ2-7; TRBD2 aligns across 7 bases. Germline loops: CDR1 GTSNPN, CDR2 SVGIG (reference sequence). There are 14 residues in the CDR3. V was pared by 3 bases and J by 4 bases, with 9 bases of the junction left unmatched. CDR3 in amino acids: CAWRHPAGYYEQYF. The DNA of the CDR3 is TGTGCCTGGAGGCATCCAGCGGGATATTACGAGCAGTACTTC.

J is TRBJ1-5 and V is TRBV5-5, with D possibly matching TRBD1 (5 bases). V lost 2 bases and J lost 0, with 15 bases in between. Germline V gene sequence: CDR1 SGHKS, CDR2 YYEKEE (reference sequence). The CDR3 loop spans 17 amino acids. In DNA, the CDR3 is TGTGCCAGCAGCTTTGGCCAGGGAACTCTTAGCAATCAGCCCCAGCATTTT. It specifies CASSFGQGTLSNQPQHF.